This paragraph reports one T cell receptor beta chain. The antigen is unknown. This sample is part of a study of CD8 T cells in Susac syndrome. This CDR3 has 13 residues. CDR1 SGHAT and CDR2 FQDESV come from the germline V gene (reference sequence). The ends were cut back, 5 bases at V and 3 bases at J, with 11 bases in the middle. General study points: It was acknowledged in the study that its TCR sequencing and HLA analysis involved a relatively small number of individuals.

RNA totalling roughly 0.5 to 1 ug underwent reverse transcription with random hexamers. The CDR3 of TCR beta was amplified by immunoSEQ multiplex PCR across 54 Vbeta and 13 Jbeta. TCRdb analysed the immunoSEQ multiplex PCR reads with MiXCR anew, one entry per CDR3 protein. The data contain approximately 110,000 distinct CDR3 sequences, more than 80% of them singletons. The authors carried out high-throughput sequencing of TCR beta. They applied it to CD8+ and CD4+ T cells obtained from blood. Negative isolation yielded CD4+ and CD8+ T cells, and FACS enriched TEMRA cells. Sequencing was performed on CD8+ T cells from PBMCs. The receptor comes from a human donor with multiple sclerosis. The chain is built from TRBV11-1 and TRBJ2-7; maybe TRBD2 (5 bases). The CDR3 DNA reads as TGTGCCAGCAGCCCCCCCCGGGACTACGAGCAGTACGTC. Translation gives CASSPPRDYEQYV.